This TCR beta chain was captured in a study of blood T cell repertoires in COVID-19. The method was immunoSEQ multiplex PCR; TCRdb's version includes in-frame clones alone and lacks a portion of them. The table shows about 410,000 clones, with 80% to 90% occurring only once. The CDR3 is 17 amino acids. CDR1 is SNHLY and CDR2 is FYNNEI in the germline V gene. V lost 6 bases, J lost 1 base, and 18 bases lay in between. The sequencing input was peripheral blood. The chain uses TRBV2 and TRBJ2-2, with D possibly TRBD2 on 6 matching bases. This TCR was sampled from a woman in her twenties or thirties with active or convalescent COVID-19. CDR3 sequence: CASRPRRLVMNTGELFF. In DNA form, the CDR3 reads TGTGCCAGCAGGCCCAGAAGACTAGTTATGAACACCGGGGAGCTGTTTTTT.